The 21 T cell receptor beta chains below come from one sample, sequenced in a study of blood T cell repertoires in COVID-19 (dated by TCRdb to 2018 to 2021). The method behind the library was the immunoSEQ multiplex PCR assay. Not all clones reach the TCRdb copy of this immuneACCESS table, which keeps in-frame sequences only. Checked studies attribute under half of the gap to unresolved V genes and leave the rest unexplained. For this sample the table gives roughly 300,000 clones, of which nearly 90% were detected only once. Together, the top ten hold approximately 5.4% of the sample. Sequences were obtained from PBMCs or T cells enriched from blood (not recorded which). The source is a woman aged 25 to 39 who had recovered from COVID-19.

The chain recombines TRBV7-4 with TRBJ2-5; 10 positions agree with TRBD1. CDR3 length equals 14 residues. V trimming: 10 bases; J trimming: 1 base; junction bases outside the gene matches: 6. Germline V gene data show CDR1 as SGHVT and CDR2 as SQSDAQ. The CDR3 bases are TGTGCCACCGGGGACAGGGGAGTCCAAGAGACCCAGTACTTC. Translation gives CATGDRGVQETQYF.

CDR3 sequence reads: CASSRRGLVGYTF. The CDR3, as DNA: TGTGCCAGCAGTCGTCGGGGGTTGGTCGGCTACACCTTC. The gene calls are TRBV6-6 and TRBJ1-2; possible D gene TRBD1, 5 bases. Trimming removed 5 bases from V and 8 bases from J, with 15 bases in between. Germline V gene lookup returns CDR1 MNHNY and CDR2 SVGAGI (reference sequence). The CDR3 runs to 13 residues.

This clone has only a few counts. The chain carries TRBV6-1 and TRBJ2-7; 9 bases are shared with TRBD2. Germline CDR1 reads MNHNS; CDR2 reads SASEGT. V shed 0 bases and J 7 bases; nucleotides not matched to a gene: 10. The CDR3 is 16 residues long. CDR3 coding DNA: TGTGCCAGCAGTGAAGCGGTGGGCGGGGGGGCTTATGAGCAGTACTTC. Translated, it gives CASSEAVGGGAYEQYF.

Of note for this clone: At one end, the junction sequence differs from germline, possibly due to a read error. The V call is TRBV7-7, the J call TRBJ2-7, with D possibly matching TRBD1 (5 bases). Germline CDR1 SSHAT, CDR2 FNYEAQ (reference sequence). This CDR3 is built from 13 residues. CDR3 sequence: CASSSTTASEQYF. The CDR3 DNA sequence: TGTGCTAGCAGCTCCACGACAGCCTCCGAGCAGTACTTC.

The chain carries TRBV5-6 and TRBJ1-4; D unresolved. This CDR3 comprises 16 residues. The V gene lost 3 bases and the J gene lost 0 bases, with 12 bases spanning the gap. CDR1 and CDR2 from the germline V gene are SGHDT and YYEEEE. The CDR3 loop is CASSSGGWTTNEKLFF. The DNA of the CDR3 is TGTGCCAGCAGCTCGGGAGGTTGGACAACTAATGAAAAACTGTTTTTT.

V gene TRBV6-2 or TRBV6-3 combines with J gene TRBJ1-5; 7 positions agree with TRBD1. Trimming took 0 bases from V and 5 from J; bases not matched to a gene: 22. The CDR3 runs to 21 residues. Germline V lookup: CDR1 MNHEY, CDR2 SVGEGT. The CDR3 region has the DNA TGTGCCAGCAGTTACTCGGAACAGAACCACAGGGGACCGGGGGCCCATCAGCCCCAGCATTTT. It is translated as CASSYSEQNHRGPGAHQPQHF.

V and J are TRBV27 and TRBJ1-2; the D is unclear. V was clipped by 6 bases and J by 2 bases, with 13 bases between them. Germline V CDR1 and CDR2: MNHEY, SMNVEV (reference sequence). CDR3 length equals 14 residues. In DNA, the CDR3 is TGTGCCAGCAGCGCGAATCCAAGCAACTATGGCTACACCTTC. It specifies CASSANPSNYGYTF.

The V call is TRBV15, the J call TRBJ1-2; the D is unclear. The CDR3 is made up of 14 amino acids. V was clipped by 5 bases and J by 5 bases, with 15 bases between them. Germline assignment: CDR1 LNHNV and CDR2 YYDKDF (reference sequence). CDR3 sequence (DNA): TGTGCCACCAGCCCCAGCGGCGGGCCTTATGGCTACACCTTC. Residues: CATSPSGGPYGYTF.

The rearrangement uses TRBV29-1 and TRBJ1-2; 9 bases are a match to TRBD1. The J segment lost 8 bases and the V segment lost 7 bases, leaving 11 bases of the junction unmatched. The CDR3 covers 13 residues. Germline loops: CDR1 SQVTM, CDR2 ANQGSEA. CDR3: CSARDRVRSGYTF. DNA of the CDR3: TGCAGCGCCAGGGACAGGGTCAGAAGCGGCTACACCTTC.

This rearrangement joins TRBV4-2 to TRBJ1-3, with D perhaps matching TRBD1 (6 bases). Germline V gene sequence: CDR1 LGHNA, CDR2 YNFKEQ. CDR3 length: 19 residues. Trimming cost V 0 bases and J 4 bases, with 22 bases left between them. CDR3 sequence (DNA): TGTGCCAGCAGCCAAGAAAAGGTTTCGGGACAAACAAAGGGAAACACCATATATTTT. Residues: CASSQEKVSGQTKGNTIYF.

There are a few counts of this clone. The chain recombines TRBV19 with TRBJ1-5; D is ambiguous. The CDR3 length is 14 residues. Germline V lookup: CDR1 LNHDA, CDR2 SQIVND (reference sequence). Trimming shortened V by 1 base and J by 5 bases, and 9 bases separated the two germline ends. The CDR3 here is CASSIGLRYQPQHF. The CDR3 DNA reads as TGTGCCAGTAGTATAGGACTCCGGTATCAGCCCCAGCATTTT.

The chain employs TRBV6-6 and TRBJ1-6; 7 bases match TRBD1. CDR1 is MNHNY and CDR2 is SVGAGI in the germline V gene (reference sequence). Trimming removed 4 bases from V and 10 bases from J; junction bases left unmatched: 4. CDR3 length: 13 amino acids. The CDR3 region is CASSLQGSSPLHF. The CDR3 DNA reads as TGTGCCAGCAGTTTACAGGGGAGCTCACCCCTCCACTTT.

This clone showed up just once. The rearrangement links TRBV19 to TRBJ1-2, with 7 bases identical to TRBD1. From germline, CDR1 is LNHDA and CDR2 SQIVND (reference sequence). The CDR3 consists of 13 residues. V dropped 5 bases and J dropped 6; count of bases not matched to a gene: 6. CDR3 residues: CASSYRGLDGYTF. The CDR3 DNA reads TGTGCCAGTAGTTACAGGGGATTAGATGGCTACACCTTC.

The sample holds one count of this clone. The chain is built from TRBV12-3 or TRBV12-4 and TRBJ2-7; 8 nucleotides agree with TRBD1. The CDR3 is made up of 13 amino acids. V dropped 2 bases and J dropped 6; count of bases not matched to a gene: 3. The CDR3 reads CASSLIQGAEQYF. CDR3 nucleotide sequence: TGTGCCAGCAGTTTAATCCAGGGGGCCGAGCAGTACTTC.

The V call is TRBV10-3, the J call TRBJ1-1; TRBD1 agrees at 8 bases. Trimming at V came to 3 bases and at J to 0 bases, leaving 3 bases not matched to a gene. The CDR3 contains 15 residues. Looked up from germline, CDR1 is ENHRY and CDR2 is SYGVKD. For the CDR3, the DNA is TGTGCCATCAGTGACCAGGGACAGGTGAACACTGAAGCTTTCTTT. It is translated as CAISDQGQVNTEAFF.

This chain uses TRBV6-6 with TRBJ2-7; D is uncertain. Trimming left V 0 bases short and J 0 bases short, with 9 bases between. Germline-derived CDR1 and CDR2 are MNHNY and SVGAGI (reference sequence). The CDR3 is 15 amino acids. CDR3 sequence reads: CASSYSSASSYEQYF. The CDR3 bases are TGTGCCAGCAGTTACTCCAGTGCTAGCTCCTACGAGCAGTACTTC.

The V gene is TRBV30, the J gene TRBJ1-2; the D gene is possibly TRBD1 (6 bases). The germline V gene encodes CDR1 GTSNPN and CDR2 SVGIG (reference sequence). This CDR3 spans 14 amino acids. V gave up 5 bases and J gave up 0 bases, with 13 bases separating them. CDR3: CAWATRQANYGYTF. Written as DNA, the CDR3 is TGTGCCTGGGCAACCAGACAGGCTAACTATGGCTACACCTTC. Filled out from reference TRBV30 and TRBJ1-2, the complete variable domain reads SQTIHQWPATLVQPVGSPLSLECTVEGTSNPNLYWYRQAAGRGLQLLFYSVGIGQISSEVPQNLSASRPQDRQFILSSKKLLLSDSGFYLCAWATRQANYGYTFGSGTRLTVV.

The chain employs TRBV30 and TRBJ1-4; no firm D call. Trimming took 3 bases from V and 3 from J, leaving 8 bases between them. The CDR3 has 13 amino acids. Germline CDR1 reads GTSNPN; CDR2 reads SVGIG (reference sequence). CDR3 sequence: CAWRRGPNEKLFF. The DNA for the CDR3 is TGTGCCTGGAGACGAGGTCCTAATGAAAAACTGTTTTTT.

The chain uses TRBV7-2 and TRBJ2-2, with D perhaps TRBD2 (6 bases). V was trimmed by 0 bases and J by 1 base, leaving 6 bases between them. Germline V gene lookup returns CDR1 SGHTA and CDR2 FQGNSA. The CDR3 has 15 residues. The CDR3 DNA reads TGTGCCAGCAGCTTAGCGCGGGGGAACACCGGGGAGCTGTTTTTT. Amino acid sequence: CASSLARGNTGELFF.

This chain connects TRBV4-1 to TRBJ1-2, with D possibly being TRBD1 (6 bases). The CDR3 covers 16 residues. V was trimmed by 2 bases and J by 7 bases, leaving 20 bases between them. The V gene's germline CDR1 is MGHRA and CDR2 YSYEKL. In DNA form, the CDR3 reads TGCGCCAGCAGCCAACCAAGAGGGGGGGTACAGTCTGGCTACACCTTC. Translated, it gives CASSQPRGGVQSGYTF.

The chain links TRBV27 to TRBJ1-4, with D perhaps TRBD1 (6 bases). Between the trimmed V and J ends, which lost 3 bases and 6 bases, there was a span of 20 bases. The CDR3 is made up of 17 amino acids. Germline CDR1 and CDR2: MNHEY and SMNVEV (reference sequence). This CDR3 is CASSFQWTDPIDEKLFF. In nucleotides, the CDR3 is TGTGCCAGCAGTTTCCAATGGACAGACCCTATTGATGAAAAACTGTTTTTT.